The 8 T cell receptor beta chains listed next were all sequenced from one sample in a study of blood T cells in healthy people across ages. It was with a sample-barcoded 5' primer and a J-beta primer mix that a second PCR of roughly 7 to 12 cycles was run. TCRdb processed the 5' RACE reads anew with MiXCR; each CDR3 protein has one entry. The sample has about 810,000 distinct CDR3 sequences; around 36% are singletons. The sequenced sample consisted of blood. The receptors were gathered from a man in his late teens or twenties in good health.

The DNA for the CDR3 is TGTGCCAGCAGCCAGATATGGAGACAGCGGGGGGGCTCACGACAGTACTTC. Encoded protein: CASSQIWRQRGGSRQYF. The chain employs TRBV3-1 and TRBJ2-5; 10 nucleotides line up with TRBD2. Trimming at V came to 3 bases and at J to 11 bases, leaving 18 bases not matched to a gene. CDR1 LGHDT and CDR2 YNNKEL come from the germline V gene (reference sequence). This CDR3 comprises 17 residues.

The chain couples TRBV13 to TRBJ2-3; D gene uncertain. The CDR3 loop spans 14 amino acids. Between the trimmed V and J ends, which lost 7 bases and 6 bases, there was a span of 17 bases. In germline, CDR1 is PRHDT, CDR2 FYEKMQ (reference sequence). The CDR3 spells CASTTPQILDTQYF. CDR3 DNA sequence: TGTGCCAGCACCACCCCACAGATACTCGATACGCAGTATTTT.

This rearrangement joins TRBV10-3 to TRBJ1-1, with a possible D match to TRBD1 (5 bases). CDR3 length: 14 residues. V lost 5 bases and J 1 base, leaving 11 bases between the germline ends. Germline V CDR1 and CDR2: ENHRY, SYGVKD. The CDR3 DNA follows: TGTGCCATCAGTCCAGGACACCGGAACACTGAAGCTTTCTTT. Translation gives CAISPGHRNTEAFF.

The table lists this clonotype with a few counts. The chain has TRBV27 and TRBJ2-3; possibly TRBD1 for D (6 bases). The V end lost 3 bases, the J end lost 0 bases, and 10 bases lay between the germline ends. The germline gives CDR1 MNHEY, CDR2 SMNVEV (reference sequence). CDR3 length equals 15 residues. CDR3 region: CASSFKGESTDTQYF. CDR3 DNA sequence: TGTGCCAGCAGTTTTAAGGGGGAAAGCACAGATACGCAGTATTTT.

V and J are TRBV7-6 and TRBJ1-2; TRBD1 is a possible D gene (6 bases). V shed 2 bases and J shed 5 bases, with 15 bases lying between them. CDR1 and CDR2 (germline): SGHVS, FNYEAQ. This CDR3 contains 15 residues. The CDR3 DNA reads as TGTGCCAGCAGCTTAATAGCGGACAGTTCGTATGGCTACACCTTC. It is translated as CASSLIADSSYGYTF.

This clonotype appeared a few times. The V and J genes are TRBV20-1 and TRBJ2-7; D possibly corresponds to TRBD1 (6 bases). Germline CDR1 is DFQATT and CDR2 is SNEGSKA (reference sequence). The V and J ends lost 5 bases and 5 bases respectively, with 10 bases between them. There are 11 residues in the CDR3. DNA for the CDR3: TGCAGTGCTGAAAGACAGGACGAGCAGTACTTC. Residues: CSAERQDEQYF.

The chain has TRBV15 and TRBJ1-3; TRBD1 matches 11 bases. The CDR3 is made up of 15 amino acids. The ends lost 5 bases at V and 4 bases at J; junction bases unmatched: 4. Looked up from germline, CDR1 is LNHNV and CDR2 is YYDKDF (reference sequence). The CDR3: CATSPRTGGGNTIYF. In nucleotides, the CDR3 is TGTGCCACCAGCCCGAGGACAGGGGGCGGAAACACCATATATTTT.

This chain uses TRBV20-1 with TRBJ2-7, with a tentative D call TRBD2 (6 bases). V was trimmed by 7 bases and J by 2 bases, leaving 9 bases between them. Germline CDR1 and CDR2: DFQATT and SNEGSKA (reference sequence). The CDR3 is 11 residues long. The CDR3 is CSGGGAYEQYF. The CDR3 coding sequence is TGCAGTGGGGGAGGTGCCTACGAGCAGTACTTC.